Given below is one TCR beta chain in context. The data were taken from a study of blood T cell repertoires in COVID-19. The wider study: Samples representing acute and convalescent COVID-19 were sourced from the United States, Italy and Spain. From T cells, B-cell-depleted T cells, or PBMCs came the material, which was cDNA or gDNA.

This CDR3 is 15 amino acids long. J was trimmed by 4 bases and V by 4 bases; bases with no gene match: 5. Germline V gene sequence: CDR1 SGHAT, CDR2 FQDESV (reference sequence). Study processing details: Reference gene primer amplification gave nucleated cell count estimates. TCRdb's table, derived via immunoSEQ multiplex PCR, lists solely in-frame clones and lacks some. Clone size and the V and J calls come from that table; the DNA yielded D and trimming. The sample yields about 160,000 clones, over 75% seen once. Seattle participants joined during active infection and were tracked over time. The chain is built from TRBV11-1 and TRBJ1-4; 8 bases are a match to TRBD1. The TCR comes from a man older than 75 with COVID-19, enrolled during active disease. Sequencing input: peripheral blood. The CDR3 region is CASSSSDRVNEKLFF. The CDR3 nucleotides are TGTGCCAGCAGCTCATCGGACAGGGTTAATGAAAAACTGTTTTTT.